The clone carrying this T cell receptor beta chain has ten or more counts. Its antigen is undetermined. This CDR3 contains 16 residues. Germline V gives CDR1 SGHRS, CDR2 YFSETQ. V gave up 1 base and J gave up 2 bases, with 15 bases separating them. This sample is drawn from a study of identical twins. A universal primer site came from template switching; cDNA carried unique molecular identifiers. TCRdb redid the calling of the 5' RACE reads with MiXCR, one entry per CDR3 protein. The profile covers about 300,000 distinct CDR3 sequences, with 9% to 15% appearing a single time and more than 6% taken by the ten largest. Study observations and caveats: Among beta out-of-frame sequences, excess sharing between twins appeared weaker.

These same data were also listed under a study on yellow fever vaccine responses in identical twins.

Source material: CD8+ T cells sorted from blood. The chain carries TRBV5-1 and TRBJ1-2; D unclear. The receptor comes from a woman between 18 and 29 years old in good health. This CDR3 reads CASSLREGSRNYGYTF. For the CDR3, the DNA is TGCGCCAGCAGCTTGCGGGAAGGGAGTAGGAACTATGGCTACACCTTC.